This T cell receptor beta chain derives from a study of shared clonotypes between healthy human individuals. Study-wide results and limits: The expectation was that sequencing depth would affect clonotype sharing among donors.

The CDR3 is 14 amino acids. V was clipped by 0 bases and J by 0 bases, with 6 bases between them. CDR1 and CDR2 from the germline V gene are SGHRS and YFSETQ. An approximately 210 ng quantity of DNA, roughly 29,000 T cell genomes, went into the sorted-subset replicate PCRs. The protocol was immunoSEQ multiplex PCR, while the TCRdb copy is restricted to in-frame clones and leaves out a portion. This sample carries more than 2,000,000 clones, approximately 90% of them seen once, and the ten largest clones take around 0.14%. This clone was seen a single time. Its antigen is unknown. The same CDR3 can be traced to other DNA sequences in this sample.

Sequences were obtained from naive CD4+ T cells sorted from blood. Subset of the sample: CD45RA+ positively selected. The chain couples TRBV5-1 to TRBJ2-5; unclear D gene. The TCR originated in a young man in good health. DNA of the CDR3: TGCGCCAGCAGCTTGGGGGGAAACCAAGAGACCCAGTACTTC. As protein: CASSLGGNQETQYF.